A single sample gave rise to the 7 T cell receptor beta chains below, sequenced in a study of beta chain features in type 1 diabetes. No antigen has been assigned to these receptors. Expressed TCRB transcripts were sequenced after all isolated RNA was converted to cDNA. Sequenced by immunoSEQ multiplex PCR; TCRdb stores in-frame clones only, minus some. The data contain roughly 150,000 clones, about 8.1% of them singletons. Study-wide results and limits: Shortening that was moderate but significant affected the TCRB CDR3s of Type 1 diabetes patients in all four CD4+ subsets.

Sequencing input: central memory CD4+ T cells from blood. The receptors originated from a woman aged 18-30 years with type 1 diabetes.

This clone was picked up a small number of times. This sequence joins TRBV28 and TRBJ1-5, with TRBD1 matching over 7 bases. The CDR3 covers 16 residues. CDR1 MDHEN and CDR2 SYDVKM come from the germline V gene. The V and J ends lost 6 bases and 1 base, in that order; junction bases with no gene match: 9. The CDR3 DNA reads TGTGCCAGCAGCAGATATACACAGGGGAGCAATCAGCCCCAGCATTTT. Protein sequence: CASSRYTQGSNQPQHF.

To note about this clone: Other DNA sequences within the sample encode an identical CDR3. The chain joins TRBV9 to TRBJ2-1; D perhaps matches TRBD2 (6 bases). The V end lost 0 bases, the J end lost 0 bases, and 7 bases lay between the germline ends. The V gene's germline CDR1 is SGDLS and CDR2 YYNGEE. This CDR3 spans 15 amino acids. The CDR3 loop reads CASSVDSGSYNEQFF. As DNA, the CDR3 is TGTGCCAGCAGCGTAGATAGCGGCTCCTACAATGAGCAGTTCTTC.

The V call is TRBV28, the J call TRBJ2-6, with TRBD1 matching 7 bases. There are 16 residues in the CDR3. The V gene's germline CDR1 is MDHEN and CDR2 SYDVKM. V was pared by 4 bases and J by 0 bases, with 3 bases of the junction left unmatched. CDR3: CASSSGQLSGANVLTF. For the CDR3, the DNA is TGTGCCAGCAGTTCGGGACAGCTCTCTGGGGCCAACGTCCTGACTTTC.

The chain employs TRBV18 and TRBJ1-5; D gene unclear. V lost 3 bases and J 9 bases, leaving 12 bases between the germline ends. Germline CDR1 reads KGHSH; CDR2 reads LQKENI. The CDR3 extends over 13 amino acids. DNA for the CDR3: TGTGCCAGCTCACCCCAAGTGAACGGGCCCCAGCATTTT. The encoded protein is CASSPQVNGPQHF.

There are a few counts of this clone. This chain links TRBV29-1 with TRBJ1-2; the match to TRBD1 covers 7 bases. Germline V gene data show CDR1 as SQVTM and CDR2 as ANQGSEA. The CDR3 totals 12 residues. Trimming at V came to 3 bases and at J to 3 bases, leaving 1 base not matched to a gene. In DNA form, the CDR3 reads TGCAGCGTTGACGGGACAGACTATGGCTACACCTTC. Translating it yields CSVDGTDYGYTF.

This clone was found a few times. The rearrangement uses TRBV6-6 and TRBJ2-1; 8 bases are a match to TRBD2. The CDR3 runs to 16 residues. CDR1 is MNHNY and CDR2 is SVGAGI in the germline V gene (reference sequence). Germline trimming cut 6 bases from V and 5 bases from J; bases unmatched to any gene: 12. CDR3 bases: TGTGCCAGCAGGCGACCCAGCGGGAGATCTAACAATGAGCAGTTCTTC. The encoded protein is CASRRPSGRSNNEQFF.

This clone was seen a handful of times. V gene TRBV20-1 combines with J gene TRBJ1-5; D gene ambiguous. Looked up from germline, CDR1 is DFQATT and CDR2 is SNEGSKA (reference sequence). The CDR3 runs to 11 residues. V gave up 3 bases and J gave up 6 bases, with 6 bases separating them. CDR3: CSASSGQPQHF. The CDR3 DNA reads TGCAGTGCTAGTAGCGGTCAGCCCCAGCATTTT.